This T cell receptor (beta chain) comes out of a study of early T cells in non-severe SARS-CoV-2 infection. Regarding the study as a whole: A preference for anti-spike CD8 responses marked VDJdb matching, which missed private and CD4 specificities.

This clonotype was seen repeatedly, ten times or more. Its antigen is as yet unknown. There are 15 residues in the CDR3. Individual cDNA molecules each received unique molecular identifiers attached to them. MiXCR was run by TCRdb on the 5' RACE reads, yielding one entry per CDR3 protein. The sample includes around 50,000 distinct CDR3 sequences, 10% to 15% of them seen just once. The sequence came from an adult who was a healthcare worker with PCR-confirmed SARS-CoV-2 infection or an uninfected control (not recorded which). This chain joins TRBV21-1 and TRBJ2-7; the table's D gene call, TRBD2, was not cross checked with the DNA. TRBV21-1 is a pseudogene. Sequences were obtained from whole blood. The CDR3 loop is CASSKGSGSSYEQYF. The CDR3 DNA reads TGTGCCAGCAGCAAAGGCAGCGGTAGCTCCTACGAGCAGTACTTC.